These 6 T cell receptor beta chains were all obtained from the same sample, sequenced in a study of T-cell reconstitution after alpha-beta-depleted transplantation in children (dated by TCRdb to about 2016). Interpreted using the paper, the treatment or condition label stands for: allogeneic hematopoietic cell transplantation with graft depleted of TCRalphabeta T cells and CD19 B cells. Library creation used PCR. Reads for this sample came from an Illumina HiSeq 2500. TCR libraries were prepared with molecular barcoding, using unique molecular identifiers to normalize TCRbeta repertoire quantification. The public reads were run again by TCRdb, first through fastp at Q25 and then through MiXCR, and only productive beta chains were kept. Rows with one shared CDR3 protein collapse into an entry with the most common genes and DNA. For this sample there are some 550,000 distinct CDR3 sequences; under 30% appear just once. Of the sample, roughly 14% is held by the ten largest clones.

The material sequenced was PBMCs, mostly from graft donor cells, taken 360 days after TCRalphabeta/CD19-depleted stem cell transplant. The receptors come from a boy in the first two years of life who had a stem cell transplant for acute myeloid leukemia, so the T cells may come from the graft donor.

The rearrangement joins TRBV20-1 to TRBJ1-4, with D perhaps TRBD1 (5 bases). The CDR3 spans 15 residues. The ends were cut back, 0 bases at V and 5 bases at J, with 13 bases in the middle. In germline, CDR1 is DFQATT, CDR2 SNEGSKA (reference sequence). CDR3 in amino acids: CSAREGQGLNEKLFF. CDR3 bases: TGCAGTGCTAGAGAGGGCCAGGGCTTAAATGAAAAACTGTTTTTT.

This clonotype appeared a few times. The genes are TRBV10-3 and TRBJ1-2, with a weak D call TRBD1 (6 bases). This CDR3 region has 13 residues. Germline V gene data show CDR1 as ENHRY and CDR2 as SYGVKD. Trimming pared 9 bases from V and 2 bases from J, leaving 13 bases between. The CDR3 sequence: CAIERRGNYGYTF. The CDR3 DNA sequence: TGTGCCATTGAGCGCAGGGGAAACTATGGCTACACCTTC.

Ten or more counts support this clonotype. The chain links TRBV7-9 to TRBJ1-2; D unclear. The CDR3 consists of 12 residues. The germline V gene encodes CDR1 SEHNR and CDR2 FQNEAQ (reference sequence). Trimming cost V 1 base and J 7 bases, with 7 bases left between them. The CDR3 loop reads CASSLEDFGYTF. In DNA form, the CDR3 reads TGTGCCAGCAGCTTAGAGGACTTTGGCTACACCTTC.

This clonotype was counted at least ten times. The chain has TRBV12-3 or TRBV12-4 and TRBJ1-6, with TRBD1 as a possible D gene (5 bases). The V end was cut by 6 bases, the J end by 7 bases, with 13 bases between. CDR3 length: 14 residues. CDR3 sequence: CASSPRGRNSPLHF. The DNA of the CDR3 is TGTGCCAGCAGCCCTCGGGGGAGGAATTCACCCCTCCACTTT.

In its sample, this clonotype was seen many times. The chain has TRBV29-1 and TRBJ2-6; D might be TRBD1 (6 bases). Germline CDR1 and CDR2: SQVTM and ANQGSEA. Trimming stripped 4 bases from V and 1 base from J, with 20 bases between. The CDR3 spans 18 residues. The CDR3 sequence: CSVADRRPPTSGANVLTF. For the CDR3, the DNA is TGCAGCGTTGCGGACAGACGGCCCCCTACTTCTGGGGCCAACGTCCTGACTTTC.

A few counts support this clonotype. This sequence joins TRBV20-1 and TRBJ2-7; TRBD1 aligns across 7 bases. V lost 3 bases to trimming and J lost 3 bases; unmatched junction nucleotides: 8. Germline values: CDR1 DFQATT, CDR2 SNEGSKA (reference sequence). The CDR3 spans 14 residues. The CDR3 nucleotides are TGCAGTGCTAGCGCTTTCCGGGACAGCTACGAGCAGTACGTC. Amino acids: CSASAFRDSYEQYV.